This T cell receptor (beta chain) was captured by sequencing in a study of blood T cell repertoires in COVID-19. Whole-study context: The United States, Italy and Spain supplied acute and convalescent COVID-19 samples.

TCRdb's copy holds only in-frame clones and misses some; the assay was immunoSEQ multiplex PCR. The table records 90,000 to 120,000 clones, about three quarters of them present only once. CDR1 and CDR2 from the germline V gene are SGHAT and FQNNGV. The V and J ends lost 5 bases and 2 bases respectively, with 7 bases between them. The CDR3 sequence is 12 residues long. The receptor's source is a man aged 65 to 79 with acute or convalescent COVID-19. The J gene is TRBJ2-7, the V gene TRBV11-2; D is uncertain. The sequencing sample was made of peripheral blood. CDR3 protein: CASSPQAYEQYF. The CDR3 bases are TGTGCCAGCAGCCCCCAGGCCTACGAGCAGTACTTC.